This record covers a single T cell receptor (beta chain). This table comes from immunoSEQ multiplex PCR, and its TCRdb copy is limited to in-frame clones, with some not included. In the table there are about 160,000 clones, over 85% of which are singletons. The length of the CDR3 is 15 residues. Germline CDR1 reads KGHDR; CDR2 reads SFDVKD. Trimming removed 3 bases from V and 1 base from J, with 12 bases in between. These data are taken from a study of control samples from healthy donors and cancer patients. The TCR comes from a man between 18 and 29 years old in good health. Sequencing was performed on blood. V is TRBV24-1 and J is TRBJ2-7, with D hard to call. Here the CDR3 reads CATSDPKQGSYEQYF. The DNA of the CDR3 is TGTGCCACCAGTGATCCTAAACAAGGGTCCTACGAGCAGTACTTC.